The sequence of this T cell receptor beta chain was determined in a study of T cells in Graves' hyperthyroidism and ophthalmopathy. The length of the CDR3 is 14 residues. After removal of 8 bases from V and 4 bases from J, the junction contained 6 bases not matched to a gene. Germline CDR1 reads MNHNS; CDR2 reads SASEGT. Template material for amplifying TCR beta CDR3 regions consisted of RNA transcripts. During a first-round RT-PCR of the TCR CDR3, the HTBI primer set was used. TCRdb processed the multiplex PCR reads anew with MiXCR; each CDR3 protein has one entry. The profile covers about 540,000 distinct CDR3 sequences, with approximately 44% appearing a single time and nearly 8.5% taken by the ten largest. This clonotype was found a few times. Its antigen is unknown. No progression to ophthalmopathy during 18 months of follow-up defined stable disease. Study-wide results and caveats: The model's output predicted ophthalmopathy at a median of 6.5 months prior to onset. In the blood, most expanded thyroid clonotypes above 0.001 appeared as well.

The specimen was peripheral blood or thyroid tissue (not recorded which). This chain joins TRBV6-1 and TRBJ2-2; 8 bases fit TRBD2. The receptor comes from a woman under 30 with Graves' hyperthyroidism. The CDR3 DNA reads as TGTGCCAGCTTTCCGGGACTAGGCACCGGGGAGCTGTTTTTT. Amino acid sequence: CASFPGLGTGELFF.